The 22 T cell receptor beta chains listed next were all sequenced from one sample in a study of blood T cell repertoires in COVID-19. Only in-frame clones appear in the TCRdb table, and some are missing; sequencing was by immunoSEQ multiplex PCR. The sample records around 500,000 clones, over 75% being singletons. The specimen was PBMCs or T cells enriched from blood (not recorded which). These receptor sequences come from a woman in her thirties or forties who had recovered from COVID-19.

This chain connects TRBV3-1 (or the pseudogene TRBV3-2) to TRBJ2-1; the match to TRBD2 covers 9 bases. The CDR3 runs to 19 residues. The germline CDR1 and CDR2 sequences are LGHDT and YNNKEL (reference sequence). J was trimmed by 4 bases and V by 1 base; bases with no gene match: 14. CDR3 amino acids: CASSQGLSGSQTEYNEQFF. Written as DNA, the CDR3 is TGTGCCAGCAGCCAAGGTCTTAGCGGGAGCCAGACGGAGTACAATGAGCAGTTCTTC.

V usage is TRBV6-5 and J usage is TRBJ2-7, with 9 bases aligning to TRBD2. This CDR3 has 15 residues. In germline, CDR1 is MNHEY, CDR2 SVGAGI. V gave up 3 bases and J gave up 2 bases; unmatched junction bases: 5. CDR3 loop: CASSYRAGGAYEQYF. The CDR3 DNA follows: TGTGCCAGCAGTTATAGGGCGGGGGGGGCCTACGAGCAGTACTTC.

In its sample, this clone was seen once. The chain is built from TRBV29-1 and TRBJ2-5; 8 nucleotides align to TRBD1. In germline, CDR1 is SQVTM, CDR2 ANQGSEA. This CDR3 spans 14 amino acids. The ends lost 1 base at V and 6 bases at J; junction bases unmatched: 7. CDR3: CSVEGTGGRQTQYF. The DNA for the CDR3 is TGCAGCGTTGAAGGTACAGGGGGACGACAGACCCAGTACTTC.

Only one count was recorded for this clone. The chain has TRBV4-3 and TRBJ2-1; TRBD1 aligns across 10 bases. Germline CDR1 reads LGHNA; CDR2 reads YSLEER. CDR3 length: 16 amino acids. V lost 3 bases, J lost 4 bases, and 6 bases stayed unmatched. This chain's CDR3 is CASSHARTGGYNEQFF. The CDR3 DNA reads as TGCGCCAGCAGCCATGCTAGGACAGGGGGTTACAATGAGCAGTTCTTC.

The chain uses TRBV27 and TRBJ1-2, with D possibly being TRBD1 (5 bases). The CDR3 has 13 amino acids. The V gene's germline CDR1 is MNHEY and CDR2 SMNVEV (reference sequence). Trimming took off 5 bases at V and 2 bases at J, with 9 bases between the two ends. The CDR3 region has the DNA TGTGCCAGCAGTCGACAGTTAAACTATGGCTACACCTTC. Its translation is CASSRQLNYGYTF.

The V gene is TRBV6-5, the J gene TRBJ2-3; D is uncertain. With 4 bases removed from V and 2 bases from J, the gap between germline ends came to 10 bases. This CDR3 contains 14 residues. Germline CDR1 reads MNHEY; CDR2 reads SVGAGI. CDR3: CASSSPGHTDTQYF. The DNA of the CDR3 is TGTGCCAGCAGTTCCCCGGGTCACACAGATACGCAGTATTTT.

CDR3 DNA sequence: TGTGCCAGCAGCCCCTGGACTAGTGCGACAGATACGCAGTATTTT. Its translation is CASSPWTSATDTQYF. This rearrangement joins TRBV7-2 to TRBJ2-3; 7 bases line up with TRBD2. This CDR3 contains 15 residues. After removal of 5 bases from V and 3 bases from J, the junction contained 8 bases not matched to a gene. Looked up from germline, CDR1 is SGHTA and CDR2 is FQGNSA.

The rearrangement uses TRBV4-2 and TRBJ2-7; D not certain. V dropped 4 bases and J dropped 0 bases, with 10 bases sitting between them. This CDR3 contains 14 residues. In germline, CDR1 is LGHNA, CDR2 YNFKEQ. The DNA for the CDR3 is TGTGCCAGCAGCCGGCGGAGTCCCTCCTACGAGCAGTACTTC. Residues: CASSRRSPSYEQYF.

The CDR3 coding sequence is TGTGCCAGCAGCTTACGGCGGGAGGGAACCGAGCAGTACTTC. This translates into CASSLRREGTEQYF. V gene TRBV7-2 combines with J gene TRBJ2-7; 9 nucleotides agree with TRBD2. Trimming removed 2 bases from V and 6 bases from J; junction bases left unmatched: 5. Germline CDR1 is SGHTA and CDR2 is FQGNSA. The CDR3 loop spans 14 amino acids.

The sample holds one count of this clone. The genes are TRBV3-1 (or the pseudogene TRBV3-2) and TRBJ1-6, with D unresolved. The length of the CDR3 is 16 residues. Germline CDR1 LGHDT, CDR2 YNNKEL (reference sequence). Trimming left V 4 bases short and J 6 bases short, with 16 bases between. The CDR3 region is CASSPGRRTLNSPLHF. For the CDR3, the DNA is TGTGCCAGCAGCCCCGGACGACGGACTCTTAATTCACCCCTCCACTTT.

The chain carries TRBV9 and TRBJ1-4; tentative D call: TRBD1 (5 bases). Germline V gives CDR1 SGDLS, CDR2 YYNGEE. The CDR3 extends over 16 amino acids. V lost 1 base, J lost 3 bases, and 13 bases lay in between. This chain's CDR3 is CASSVRGQESNEKLFF. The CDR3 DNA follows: TGTGCCAGCAGCGTAAGGGGTCAGGAGTCTAATGAAAAACTGTTTTTT.

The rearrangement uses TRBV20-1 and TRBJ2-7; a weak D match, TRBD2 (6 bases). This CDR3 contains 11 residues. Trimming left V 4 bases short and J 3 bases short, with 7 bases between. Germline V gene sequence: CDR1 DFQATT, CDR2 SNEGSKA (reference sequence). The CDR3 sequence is CSATGLYEQYF. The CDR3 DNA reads TGCAGTGCTACGGGACTCTACGAGCAGTACTTC.

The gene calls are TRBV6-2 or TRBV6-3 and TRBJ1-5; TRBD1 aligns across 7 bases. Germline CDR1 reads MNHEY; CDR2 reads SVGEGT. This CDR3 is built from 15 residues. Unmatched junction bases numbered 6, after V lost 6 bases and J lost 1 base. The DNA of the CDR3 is TGTGCCAGCAGCCACGCAGGGGGGAGCAATCAGCCCCAGCATTTT. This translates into CASSHAGGSNQPQHF.

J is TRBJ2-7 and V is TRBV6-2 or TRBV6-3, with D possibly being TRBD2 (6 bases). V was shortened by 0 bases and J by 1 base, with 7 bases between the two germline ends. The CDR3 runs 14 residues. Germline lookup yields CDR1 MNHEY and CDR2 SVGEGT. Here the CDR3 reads CASSYSGTSYEQYF. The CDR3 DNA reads TGTGCCAGCAGTTACTCCGGGACTTCCTACGAGCAGTACTTC.

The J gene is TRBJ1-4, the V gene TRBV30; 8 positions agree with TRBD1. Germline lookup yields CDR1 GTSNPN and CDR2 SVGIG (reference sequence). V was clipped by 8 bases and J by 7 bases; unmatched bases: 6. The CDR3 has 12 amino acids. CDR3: CATDRGSEKLFF. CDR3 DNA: TGTGCCACAGACAGGGGTAGTGAAAAACTGTTTTTT. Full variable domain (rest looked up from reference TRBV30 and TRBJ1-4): SQTIHQWPATLVQPVGSPLSLECTVEGTSNPNLYWYRQAAGRGLQLLFYSVGIGQISSEVPQNLSASRPQDRQFILSSKKLLLSDSGFYLCATDRGSEKLFFGSGTQLSVL.

The CDR3 nucleotides read TGTGCCAGTAGTTTCAGGCAGAACACTGAAGCTTTCTTT. Encoded protein: CASSFRQNTEAFF. This chain uses TRBV19 with TRBJ1-1; D is unclear. The CDR3 loop spans 13 amino acids. Germline V gives CDR1 LNHDA, CDR2 SQIVND (reference sequence). V gave up 5 bases and J gave up 1 base, with 8 bases separating them.

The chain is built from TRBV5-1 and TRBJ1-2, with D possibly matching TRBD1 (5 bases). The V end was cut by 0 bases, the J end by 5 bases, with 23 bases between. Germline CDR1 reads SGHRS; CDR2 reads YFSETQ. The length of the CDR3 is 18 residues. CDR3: CASSLDPPGQLRGYGYTF. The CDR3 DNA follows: TGCGCCAGCAGCTTGGACCCTCCCGGTCAGCTAAGGGGATATGGCTACACCTTC.

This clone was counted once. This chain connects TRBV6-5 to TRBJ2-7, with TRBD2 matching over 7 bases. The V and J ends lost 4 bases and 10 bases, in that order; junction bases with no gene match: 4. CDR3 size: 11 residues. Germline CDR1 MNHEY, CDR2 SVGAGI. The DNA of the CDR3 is TGTGCCAGCAGTTTCCGGGACTATCAGTACTTC. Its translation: CASSFRDYQYF.

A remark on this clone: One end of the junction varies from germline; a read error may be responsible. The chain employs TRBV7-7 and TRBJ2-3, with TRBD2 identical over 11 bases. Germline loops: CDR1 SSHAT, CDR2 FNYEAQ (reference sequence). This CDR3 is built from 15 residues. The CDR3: CASSLVAGGADTQYF. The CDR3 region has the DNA TGTGCTAGCAGCTTAGTAGCGGGAGGGGCAGATACGCAGTATTTT.

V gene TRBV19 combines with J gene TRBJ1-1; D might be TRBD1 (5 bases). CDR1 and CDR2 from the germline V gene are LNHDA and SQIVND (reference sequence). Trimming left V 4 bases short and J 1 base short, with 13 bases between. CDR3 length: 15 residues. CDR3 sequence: CASSTGTGSNTEAFF. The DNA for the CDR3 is TGTGCCAGTAGTACGGGGACTGGGTCGAACACTGAAGCTTTCTTT. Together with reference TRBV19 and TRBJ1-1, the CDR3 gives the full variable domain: DGGITQSPKYLFRKEGQNVTLSCEQNLNHDAMYWYRQDPGQGLRLIYYSQIVNDFQKGDIAEGYSVSREKKESFPLTVTSAQKNPTAFYLCASSTGTGSNTEAFFGQGTRLTVV.

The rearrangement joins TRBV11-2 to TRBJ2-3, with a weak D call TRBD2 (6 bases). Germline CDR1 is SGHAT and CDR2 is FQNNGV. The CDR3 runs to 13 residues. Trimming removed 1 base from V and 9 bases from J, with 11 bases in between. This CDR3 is CASSLAGLKTQYF. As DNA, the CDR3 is TGTGCCAGCAGCTTAGCGGGACTGAAGACGCAGTATTTT.

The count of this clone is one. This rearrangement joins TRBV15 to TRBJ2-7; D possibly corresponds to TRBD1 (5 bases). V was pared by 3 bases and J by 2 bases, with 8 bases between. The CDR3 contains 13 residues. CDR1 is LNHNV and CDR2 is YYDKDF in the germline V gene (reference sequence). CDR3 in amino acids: CATSSDSTYEQYF. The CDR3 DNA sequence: TGTGCCACCAGCAGCGACAGTACCTACGAGCAGTACTTC.